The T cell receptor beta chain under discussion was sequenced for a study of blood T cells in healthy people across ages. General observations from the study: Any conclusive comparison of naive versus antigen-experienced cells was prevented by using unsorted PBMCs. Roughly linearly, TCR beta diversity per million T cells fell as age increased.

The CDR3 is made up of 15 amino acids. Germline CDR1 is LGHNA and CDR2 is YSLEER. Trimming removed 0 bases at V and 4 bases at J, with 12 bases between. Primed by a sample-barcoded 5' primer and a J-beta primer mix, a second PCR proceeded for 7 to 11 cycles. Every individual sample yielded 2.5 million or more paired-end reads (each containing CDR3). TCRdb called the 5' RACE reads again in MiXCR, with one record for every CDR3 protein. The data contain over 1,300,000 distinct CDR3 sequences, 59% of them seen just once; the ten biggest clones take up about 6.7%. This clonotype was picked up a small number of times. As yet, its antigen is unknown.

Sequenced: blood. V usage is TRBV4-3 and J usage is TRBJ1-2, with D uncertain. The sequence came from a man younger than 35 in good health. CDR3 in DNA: TGCGCCAGCAGCCAAGATAACGGCAACAGCTATGGCTACACCTTC. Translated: CASSQDNGNSYGYTF.